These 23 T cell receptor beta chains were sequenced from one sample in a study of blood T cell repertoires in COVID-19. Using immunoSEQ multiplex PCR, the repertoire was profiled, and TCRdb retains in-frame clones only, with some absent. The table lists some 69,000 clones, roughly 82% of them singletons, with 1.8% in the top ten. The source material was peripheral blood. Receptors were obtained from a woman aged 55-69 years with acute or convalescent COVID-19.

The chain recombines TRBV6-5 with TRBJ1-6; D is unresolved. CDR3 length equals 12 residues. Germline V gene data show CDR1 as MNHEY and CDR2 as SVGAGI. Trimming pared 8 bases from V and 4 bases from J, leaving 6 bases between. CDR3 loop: CASAQYNSPLHF. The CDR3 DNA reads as TGTGCCAGCGCACAGTATAATTCACCCCTCCACTTT.

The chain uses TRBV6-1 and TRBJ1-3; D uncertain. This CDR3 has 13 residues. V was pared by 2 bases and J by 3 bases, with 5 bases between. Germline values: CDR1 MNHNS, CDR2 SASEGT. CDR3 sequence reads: CASSELNGNTIYF. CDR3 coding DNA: TGTGCCAGCAGTGAACTAAATGGAAACACCATATATTTT.

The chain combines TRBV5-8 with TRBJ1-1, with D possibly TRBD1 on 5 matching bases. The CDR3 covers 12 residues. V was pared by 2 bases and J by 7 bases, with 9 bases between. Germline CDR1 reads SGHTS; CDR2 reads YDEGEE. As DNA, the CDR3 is TGTGCCAGCAGCTTTACAGGAGTTGAAGCTTTCTTT. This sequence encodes CASSFTGVEAFF.

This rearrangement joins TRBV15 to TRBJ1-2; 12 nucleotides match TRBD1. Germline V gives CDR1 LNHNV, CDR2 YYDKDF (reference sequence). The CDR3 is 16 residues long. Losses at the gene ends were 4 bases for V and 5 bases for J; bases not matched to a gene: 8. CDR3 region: CATSMGQGALGYGYTF. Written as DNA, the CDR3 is TGTGCCACCAGCATGGGACAGGGGGCTTTGGGGTATGGCTACACCTTC.

The CDR3 sequence: CASSLSRGDYGYTF. CDR3 sequence (DNA): TGTGCCAGCAGCTTGAGCAGGGGTGACTATGGCTACACCTTC. The J gene is TRBJ1-2, the V gene TRBV5-5, with TRBD1 as a possible D gene (6 bases). The CDR3 spans 14 residues. V was cut by 1 base and J by 3 bases, with 10 bases left in between. Germline V gives CDR1 SGHKS, CDR2 YYEKEE (reference sequence). Full variable domain (missing parts from reference TRBV5-5 and TRBJ1-2): DAGVTQSPTHLIKTRGQQVTLRCSPISGHKSVSWYQQVLGQGPQFIFQYYEKEERGRGNFPDRFSARQFPNYSSELNVNALLLGDSALYLCASSLSRGDYGYTFGSGTRLTVV.

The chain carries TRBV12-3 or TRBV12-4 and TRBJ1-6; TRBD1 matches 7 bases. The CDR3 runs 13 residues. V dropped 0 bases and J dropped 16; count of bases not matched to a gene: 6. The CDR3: CASSLAQGQRLHF. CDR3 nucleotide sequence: TGTGCCAGCAGTTTAGCGCAGGGACAGCGTCTCCACTTT.

The CDR3 region has the DNA TGTGCCAGCAGTGGACAATGGGACTCTACATACAATGAGCAGTTCTTC. Encoded protein: CASSGQWDSTYNEQFF. This chain links TRBV6-1 with TRBJ2-1; TRBD2 is a possible D gene (6 bases). CDR1 MNHNS and CDR2 SASEGT come from the germline V gene. The length of the CDR3 is 16 residues. Trimming stripped 4 bases from V and 4 bases from J, with 17 bases between.

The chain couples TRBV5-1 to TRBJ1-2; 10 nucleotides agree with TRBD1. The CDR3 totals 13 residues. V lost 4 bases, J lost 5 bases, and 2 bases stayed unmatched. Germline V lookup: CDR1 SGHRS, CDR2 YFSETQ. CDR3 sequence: CASSVGQGYGYTF. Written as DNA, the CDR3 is TGCGCCAGCAGCGTGGGACAGGGGTATGGCTACACCTTC.

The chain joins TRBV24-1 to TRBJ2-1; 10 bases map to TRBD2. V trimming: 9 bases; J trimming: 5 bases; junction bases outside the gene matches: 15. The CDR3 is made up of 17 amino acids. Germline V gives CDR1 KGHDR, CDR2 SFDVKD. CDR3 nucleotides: TGTGCCACCCCTTTTTGGACTAGCGGAAACCTTAACAATGAGCAGTTCTTC. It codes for CATPFWTSGNLNNEQFF.

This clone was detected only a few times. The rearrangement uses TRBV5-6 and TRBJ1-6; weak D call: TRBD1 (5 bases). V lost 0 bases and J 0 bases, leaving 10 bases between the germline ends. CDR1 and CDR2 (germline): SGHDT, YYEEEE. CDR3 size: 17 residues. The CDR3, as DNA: TGTGCCAGCAGCTTGGACCCAGGGTTCTCCTATAATTCACCCCTCCACTTT. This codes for CASSLDPGFSYNSPLHF. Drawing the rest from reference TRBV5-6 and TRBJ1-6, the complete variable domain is DAGVTQSPTHLIKTRGQQVTLRCSPKSGHDTVSWYQQALGQGPQFIFQYYEEEERQRGNFPDRFSGHQFPNYSSELNVNALLLGDSALYLCASSLDPGFSYNSPLHFGNGTRLTVT.

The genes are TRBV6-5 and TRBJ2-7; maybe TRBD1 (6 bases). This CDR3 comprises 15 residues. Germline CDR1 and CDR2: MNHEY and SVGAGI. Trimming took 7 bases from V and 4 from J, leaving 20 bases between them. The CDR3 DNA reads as TGTGCCAGCATGCTCCGGTTTGGGGGCCCGTACGAGCAGTACTTC. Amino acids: CASMLRFGGPYEQYF.

DNA of the CDR3: TGTGCCAGCAGTTACCAGGGGGGTTCTAATGAAAAACTGTTTTTT. Protein product: CASSYQGGSNEKLFF. The V call is TRBV6-6, the J call TRBJ1-4; TRBD1 aligns across 7 bases. Germline V gives CDR1 MNHNY, CDR2 SVGAGI (reference sequence). This CDR3 contains 15 residues. V shed 2 bases and J 3 bases; nucleotides not matched to a gene: 3.

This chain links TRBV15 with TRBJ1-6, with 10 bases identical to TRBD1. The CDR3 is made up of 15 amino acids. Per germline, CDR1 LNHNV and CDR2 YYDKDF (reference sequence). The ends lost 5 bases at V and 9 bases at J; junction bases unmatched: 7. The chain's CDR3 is CATSSRQGAASPLHF. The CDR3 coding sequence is TGTGCCACCAGCTCCCGACAGGGGGCCGCTTCACCCCTCCACTTT. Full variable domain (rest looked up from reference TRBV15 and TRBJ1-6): DAMVIQNPRYQVTQFGKPVTLSCSQTLNHNVMYWYQQKSSQAPKLLFHYYDKDFNNEADTPDNFQSRRPNTSFCFLDIRSPGLGDTAMYLCATSSRQGAASPLHFGNGTRLTVT.

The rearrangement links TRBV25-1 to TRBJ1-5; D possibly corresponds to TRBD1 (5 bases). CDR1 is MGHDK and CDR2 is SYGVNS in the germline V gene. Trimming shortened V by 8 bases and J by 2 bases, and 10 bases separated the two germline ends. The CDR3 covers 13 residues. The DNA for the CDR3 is TGTGCCAGCGGGGGGGTTGGCAATCAGCCCCAGCATTTT. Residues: CASGGVGNQPQHF. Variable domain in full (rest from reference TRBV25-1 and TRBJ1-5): EADIYQTPRYLVIGTGKKITLECSQTMGHDKMYWYQQDPGMELHLIHYSYGVNSTEKGDLSSESTVSRIRTEHFPLTLESARPSHTSQYLCASGGVGNQPQHFGDGTRLSIL.

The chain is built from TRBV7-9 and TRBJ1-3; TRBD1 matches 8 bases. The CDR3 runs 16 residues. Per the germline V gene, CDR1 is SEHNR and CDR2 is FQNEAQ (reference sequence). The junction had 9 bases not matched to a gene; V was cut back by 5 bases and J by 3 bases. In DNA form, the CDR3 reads TGTGCCAGCAGCCCCACGGACAGGGCAGGTGGAAACACCATATATTTT. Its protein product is CASSPTDRAGGNTIYF.

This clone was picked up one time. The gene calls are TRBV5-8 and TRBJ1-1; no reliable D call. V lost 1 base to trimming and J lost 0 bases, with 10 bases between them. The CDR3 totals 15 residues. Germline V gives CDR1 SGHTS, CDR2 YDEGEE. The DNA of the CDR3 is TGTGCCAGCAGCTTGATGGGAGGTTTGAACACTGAAGCTTTCTTT. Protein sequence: CASSLMGGLNTEAFF.

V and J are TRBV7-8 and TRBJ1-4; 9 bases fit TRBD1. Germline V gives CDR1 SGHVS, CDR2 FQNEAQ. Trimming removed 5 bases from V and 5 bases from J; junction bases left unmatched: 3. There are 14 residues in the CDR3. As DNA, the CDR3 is TGTGCCAGCAGCCCGGGACAGGGAAATGAAAAACTGTTTTTT. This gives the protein CASSPGQGNEKLFF.

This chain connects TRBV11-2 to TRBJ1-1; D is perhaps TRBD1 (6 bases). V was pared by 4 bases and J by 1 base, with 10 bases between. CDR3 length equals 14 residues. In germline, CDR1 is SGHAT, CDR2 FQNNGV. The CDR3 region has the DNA TGTGCCAGCAGCTCCCAGACAGGGAACACTGAAGCTTTCTTT. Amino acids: CASSSQTGNTEAFF.

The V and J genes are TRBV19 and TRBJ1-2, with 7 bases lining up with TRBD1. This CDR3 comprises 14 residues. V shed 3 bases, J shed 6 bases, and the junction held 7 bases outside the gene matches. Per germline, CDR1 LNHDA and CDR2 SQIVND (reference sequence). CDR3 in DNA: TGTGCCAGTAGTATCTCAGGGGGTGTGGATGGCTACACCTTC. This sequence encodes CASSISGGVDGYTF. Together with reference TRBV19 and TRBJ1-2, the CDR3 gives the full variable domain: DGGITQSPKYLFRKEGQNVTLSCEQNLNHDAMYWYRQDPGQGLRLIYYSQIVNDFQKGDIAEGYSVSREKKESFPLTVTSAQKNPTAFYLCASSISGGVDGYTFGSGTRLTVV.

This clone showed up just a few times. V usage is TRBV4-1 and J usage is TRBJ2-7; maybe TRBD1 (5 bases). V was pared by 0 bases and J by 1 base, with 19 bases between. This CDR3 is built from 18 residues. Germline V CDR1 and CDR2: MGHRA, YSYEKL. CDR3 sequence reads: CASSQDWSRTSTSYEQYF. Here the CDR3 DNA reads TGCGCCAGCAGCCAAGATTGGTCTCGGACAAGTACTTCCTACGAGCAGTACTTC.

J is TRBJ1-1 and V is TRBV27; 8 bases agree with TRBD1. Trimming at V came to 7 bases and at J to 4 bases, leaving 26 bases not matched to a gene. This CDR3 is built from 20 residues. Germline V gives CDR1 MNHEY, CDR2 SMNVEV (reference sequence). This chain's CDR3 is CASTIPPPGTGNLFTTEAFF. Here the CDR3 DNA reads TGTGCCAGCACCATACCACCCCCCGGGACAGGTAATTTGTTTACCACTGAAGCTTTCTTT.

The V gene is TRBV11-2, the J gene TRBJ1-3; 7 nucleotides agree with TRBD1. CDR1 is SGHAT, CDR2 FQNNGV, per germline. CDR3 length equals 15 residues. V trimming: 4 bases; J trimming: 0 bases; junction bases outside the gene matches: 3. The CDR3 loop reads CASSSGQLSGNTIYF. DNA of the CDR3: TGTGCCAGCAGCTCGGGACAGCTCTCTGGAAACACCATATATTTT.

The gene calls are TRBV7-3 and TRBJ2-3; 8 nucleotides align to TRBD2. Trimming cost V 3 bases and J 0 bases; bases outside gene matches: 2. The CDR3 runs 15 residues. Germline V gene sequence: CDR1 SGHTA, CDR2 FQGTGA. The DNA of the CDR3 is TGTGCCAGCAGCTTGACTAGCGTGAGCACAGATACGCAGTATTTT. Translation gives CASSLTSVSTDTQYF.